There are a few counts of the clone carrying this TCR beta chain. These data are taken from a study of technical replicates of blood from several donors. Here immunoSEQ multiplex PCR was the method, and the copy in TCRdb shows in-frame clones only, minus some. The profile shows approximately 70,000 clones, roughly 92% of them singletons. The specimen sequenced was T cells isolated from PBMCs. This clonotype originated in a human donor in good health.

CDR3 bases: TGTGCCAGCAGCCAAAGACTAGCGGGAGTTCCACTAAACATTCAGTACTTC. It is translated as CASSQRLAGVPLNIQYF. V and J are TRBV4-2 and TRBJ2-4; 12 bases are a match to TRBD2. CDR3 size: 17 residues. Germline assignment: CDR1 LGHNA and CDR2 YNFKEQ. The J segment lost 6 bases and the V segment lost 2 bases, leaving 8 bases of the junction unmatched.